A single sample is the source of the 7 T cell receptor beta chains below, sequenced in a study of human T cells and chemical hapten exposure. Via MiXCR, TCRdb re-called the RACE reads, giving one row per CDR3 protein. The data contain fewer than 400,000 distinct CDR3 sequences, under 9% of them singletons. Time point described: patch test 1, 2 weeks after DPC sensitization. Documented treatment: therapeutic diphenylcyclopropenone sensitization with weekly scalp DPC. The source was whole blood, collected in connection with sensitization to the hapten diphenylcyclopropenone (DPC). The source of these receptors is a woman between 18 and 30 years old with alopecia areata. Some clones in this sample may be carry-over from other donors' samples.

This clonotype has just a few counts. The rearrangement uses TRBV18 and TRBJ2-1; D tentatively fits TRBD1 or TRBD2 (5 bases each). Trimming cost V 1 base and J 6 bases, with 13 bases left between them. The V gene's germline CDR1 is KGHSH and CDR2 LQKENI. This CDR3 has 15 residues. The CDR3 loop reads CASSPLRGEGNEQFF. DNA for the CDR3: TGTGCCAGCTCACCACTGAGGGGAGAGGGCAATGAGCAGTTCTTC.

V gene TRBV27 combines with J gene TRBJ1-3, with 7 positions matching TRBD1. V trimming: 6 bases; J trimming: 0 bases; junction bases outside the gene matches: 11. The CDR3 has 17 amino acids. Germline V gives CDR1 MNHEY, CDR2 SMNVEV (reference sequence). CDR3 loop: CASRGGDRESSGNTIYF. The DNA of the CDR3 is TGTGCCAGCAGGGGCGGCGACAGGGAGAGCTCTGGAAACACCATATATTTT.

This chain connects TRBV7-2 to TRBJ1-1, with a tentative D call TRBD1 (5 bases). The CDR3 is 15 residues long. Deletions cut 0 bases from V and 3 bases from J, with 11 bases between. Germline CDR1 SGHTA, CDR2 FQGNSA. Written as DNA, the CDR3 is TGTGCCAGCAGCTTAGCCCGGCGCAGGGACACTGAAGCTTTCTTT. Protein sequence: CASSLARRRDTEAFF.

The CDR3 protein is CASTGTLLTEAFF. The CDR3 coding sequence is TGTGCCAGCACTGGGACCTTGCTCACTGAAGCTTTCTTT. The gene calls are TRBV12-3 or TRBV12-4 and TRBJ1-1, with D maybe TRBD1 (5 bases). V dropped 7 bases and J dropped 4 bases, with 13 bases sitting between them. CDR3 size: 13 residues.

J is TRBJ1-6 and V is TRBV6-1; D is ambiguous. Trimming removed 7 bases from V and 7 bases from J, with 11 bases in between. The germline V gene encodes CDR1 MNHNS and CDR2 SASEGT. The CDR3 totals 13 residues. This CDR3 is CASTRRMNSPLHF. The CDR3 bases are TGTGCCAGCACCCGGAGGATGAATTCACCCCTCCACTTT.

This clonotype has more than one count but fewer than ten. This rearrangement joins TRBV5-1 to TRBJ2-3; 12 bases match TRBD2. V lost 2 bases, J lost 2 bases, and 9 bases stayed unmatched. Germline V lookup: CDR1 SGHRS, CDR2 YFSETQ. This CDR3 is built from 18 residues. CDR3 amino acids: CASSFIPSGGATTDTQYF. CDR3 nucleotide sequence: TGCGCCAGCAGCTTTATCCCTAGCGGGGGGGCCACCACAGATACGCAGTATTTT. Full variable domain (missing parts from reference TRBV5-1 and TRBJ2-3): KAGVTQTPRYLIKTRGQQVTLSCSPISGHRSVSWYQQTPGQGLQFLFEYFSETQRNKGNFPGRFSGRQFSNSRSEMNVSTLELGDSALYLCASSFIPSGGATTDTQYFGPGTRLTVL.

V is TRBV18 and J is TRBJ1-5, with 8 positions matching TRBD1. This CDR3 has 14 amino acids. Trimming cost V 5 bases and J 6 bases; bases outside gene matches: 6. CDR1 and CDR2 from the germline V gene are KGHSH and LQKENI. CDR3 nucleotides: TGTGCCAGCTCATCCTCAGGGGGCAGTCAGCCCCAGCATTTT. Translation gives CASSSSGGSQPQHF.